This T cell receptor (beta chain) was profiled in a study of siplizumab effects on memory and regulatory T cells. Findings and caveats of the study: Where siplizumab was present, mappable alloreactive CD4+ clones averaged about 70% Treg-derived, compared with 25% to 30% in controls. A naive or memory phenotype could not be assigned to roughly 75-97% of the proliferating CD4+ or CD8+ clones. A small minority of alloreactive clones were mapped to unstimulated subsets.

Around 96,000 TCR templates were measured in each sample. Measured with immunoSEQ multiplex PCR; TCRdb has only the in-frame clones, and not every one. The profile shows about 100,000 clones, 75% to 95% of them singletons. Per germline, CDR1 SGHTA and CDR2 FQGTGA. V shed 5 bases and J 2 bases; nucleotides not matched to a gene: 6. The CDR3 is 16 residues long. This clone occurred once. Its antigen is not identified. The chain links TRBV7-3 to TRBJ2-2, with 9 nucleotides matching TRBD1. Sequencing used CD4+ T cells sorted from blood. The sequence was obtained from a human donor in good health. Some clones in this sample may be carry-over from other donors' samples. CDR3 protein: CASSKMTGGNTGELFF. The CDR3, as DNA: TGTGCCAGCAGCAAGATGACAGGGGGAAACACCGGGGAGCTGTTTTTT.